The next 3 T cell receptor beta chains were all read from a single sample in a study. A single record per CDR3 protein comes from TCRdb applying MiXCR to the 5' RACE reads. Of roughly 42,000 distinct CDR3 sequences detected, about 30% appear once; the ten largest clones hold under 5%. Material: tumor-infiltrating memory CD4+ T cells sorted from the breast tumor. Sample subset: memory CD4+ T cells, CD4+CD45RO+CD25-. The receptors were gathered from a female donor with breast cancer.

This clonotype was recorded a few times. The CDR3: CASRSGRRINIQYF. In nucleotides, the CDR3 is TGTGCCAGCAGGTCGGGACGGAGGATAAACATTCAGTACTTC. The rearrangement joins TRBV12-3 or TRBV12-4 to TRBJ2-4; D might be TRBD1 or TRBD2, each matching 5 bases. Trimming cost V 6 bases and J 6 bases, with 15 bases left between them. The CDR3 runs 14 residues.

V usage is TRBV10-3 and J usage is TRBJ2-7; 9 bases are a match to TRBD2. Germline V lookup: CDR1 ENHRY, CDR2 SYGVKD. V was clipped by 2 bases and J by 4 bases; unmatched bases: 6. CDR3 size: 15 residues. The CDR3 bases are TGTGCCATCAGTGAGAGGGACAGCGGGGGGTACGAGCAGTACTTC. It translates to CAISERDSGGYEQYF.

This clonotype has just a few counts. The chain uses TRBV6-5 and TRBJ1-5; D remains unclear. Germline values: CDR1 MNHEY, CDR2 SVGAGI. CDR3 size: 13 residues. The germline V and J ends were trimmed by 4 bases and 9 bases, with 13 bases remaining between them. The CDR3 nucleotides are TGTGCCAGCAGTTCGGAAAGATTGCGGCCCCAGCATTTT. As protein: CASSSERLRPQHF.